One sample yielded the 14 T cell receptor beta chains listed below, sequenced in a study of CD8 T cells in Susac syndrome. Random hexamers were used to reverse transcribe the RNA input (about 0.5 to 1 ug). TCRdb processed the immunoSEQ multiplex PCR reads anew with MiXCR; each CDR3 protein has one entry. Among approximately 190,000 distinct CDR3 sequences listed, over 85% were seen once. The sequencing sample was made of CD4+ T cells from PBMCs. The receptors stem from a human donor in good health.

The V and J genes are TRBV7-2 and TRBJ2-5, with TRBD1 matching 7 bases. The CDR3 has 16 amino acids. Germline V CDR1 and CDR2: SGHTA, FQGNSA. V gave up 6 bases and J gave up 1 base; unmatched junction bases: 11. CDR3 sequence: CASRPSSGTAQETQYF. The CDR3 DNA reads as TGTGCCAGCAGACCAAGCTCCGGGACAGCCCAAGAGACCCAGTACTTC.

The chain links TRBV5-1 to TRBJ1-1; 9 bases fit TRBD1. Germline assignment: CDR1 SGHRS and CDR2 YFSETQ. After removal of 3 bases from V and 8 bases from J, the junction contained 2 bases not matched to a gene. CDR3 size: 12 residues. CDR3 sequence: CASSSGQGEAFF. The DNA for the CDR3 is TGCGCCAGCAGCTCCGGACAGGGGGAAGCTTTCTTT.

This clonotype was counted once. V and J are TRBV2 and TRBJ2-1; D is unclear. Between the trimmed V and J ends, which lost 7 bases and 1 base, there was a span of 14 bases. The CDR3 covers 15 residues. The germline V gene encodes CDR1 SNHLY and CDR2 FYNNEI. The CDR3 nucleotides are TGTGCCAGCACCACTAACACTGGTTCCTACAATGAGCAGTTCTTC. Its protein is CASTTNTGSYNEQFF.

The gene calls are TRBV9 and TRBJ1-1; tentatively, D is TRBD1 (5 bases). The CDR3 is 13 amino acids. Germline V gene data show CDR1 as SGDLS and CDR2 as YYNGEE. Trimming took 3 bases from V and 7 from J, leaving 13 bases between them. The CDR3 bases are TGTGCCAGCAGCGCTACCCCGGGGGGTGAAGCTTTCTTT. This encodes CASSATPGGEAFF.

The CDR3, as DNA: TGCGCCAGCAGCGCGACAGGGACCGCGAACACCGGGGAGCTGTTTTTT. Translating gives CASSATGTANTGELFF. This chain links TRBV5-1 with TRBJ2-2; TRBD1 matches at 7 bases. Looked up from germline, CDR1 is SGHRS and CDR2 is YFSETQ. This CDR3 is built from 16 residues. After removal of 4 bases from V and 0 bases from J, the junction contained 6 bases not matched to a gene.

The CDR3 DNA sequence: TGCAGTGCTAGTCCCCTAGCGGTTTCCTACGAGCAGTACTTC. Translated, it gives CSASPLAVSYEQYF. The rearrangement links TRBV20-1 to TRBJ2-7, with 7 positions matching TRBD2. The CDR3 length is 14 residues. V lost 3 bases, J lost 1 base, and 6 bases stayed unmatched. Germline assignment: CDR1 DFQATT and CDR2 SNEGSKA (reference sequence).

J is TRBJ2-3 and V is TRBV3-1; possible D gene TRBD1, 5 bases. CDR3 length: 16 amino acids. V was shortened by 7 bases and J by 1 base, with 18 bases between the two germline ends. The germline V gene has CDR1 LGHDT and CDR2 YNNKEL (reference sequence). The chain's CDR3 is CASTLGTGGGTDTQYF. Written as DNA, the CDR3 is TGTGCCAGCACCCTTGGAACAGGTGGAGGCACAGATACGCAGTATTTT.

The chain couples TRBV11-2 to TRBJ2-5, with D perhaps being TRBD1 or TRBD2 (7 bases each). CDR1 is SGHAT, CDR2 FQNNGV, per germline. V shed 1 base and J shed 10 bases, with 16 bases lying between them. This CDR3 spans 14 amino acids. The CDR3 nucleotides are TGTGCCAGCAGCTTAGTCTCAGGGGGGGGCTACCAGTACTTC. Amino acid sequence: CASSLVSGGGYQYF.

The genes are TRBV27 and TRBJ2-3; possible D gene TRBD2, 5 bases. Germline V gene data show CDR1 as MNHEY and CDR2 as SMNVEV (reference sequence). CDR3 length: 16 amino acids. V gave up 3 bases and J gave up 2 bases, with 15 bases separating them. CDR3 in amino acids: CASSLWRPPSTDTQYF. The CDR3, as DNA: TGTGCCAGCAGTTTGTGGAGGCCACCTTCCACAGATACGCAGTATTTT.

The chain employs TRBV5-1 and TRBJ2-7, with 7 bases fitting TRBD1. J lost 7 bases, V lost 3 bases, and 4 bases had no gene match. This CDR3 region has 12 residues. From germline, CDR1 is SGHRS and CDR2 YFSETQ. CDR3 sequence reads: CASSSTGYEQYF. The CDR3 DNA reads TGCGCCAGCAGCTCGACAGGGTATGAGCAGTACTTC.

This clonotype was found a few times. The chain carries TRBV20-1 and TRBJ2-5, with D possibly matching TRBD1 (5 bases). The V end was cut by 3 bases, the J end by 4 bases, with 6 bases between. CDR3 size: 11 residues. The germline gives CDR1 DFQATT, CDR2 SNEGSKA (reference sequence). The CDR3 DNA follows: TGCAGTGCTAGGGGGCGAGAGACCCAGTACTTC. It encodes CSARGRETQYF.

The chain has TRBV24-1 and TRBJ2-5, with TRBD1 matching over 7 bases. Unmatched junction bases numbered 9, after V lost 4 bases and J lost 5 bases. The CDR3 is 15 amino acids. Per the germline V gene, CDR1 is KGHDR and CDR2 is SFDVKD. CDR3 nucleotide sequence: TGTGCCACCAGTGACCCATCGACAGGGCGGGAGACCCAGTACTTC. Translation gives CATSDPSTGRETQYF.

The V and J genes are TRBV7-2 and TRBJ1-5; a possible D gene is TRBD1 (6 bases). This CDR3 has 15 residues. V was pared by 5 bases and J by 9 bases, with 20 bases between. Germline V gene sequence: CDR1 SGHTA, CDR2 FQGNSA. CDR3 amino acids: CASSLGSDRGAPQHF. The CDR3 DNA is TGTGCCAGCAGCCTGGGGTCGGACCGGGGGGCGCCCCAGCATTTT. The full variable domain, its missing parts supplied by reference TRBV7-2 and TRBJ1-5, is GAGVSQSPSNKVTEKGKDVELRCDPISGHTALYWYRQSLGQGLEFLIYFQGNSAPDKSGLPSDRFSAERTGGSVSTLTIQRTQQEDSAVYLCASSLGSDRGAPQHFGDGTRLSIL.

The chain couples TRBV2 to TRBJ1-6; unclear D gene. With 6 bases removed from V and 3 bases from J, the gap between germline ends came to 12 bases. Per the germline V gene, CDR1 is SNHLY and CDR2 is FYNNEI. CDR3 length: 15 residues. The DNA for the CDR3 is TGTGCCAGCAGGACTCTGCGGGACTATAATTCACCCCTCCACTTT. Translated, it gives CASRTLRDYNSPLHF.